This TCR beta chain was documented in a study of immune evolution from preneoplasia to lung adenocarcinoma. General observations from the study: Later-stage lesions seemingly showed higher T cell density and diversity than normal lung. Normal lung had the highest top T cell clone frequencies.

The CDR3 is 13 amino acids. Germline V gives CDR1 WSHSY, CDR2 SAAADI. V shed 8 bases, J shed 7 bases, and the junction held 9 bases outside the gene matches. Histologic diagnosis was independently verified by two lung pathologists. A remark on this clone: Antigen: not known.

Measured with immunoSEQ multiplex PCR; TCRdb has only the in-frame clones, and not every one. The repertoire consists of some 6,000 clones, with nearly 70% occurring once and the leading ten covering about 20%. The rearrangement links TRBV10-2 to TRBJ2-5; 8 nucleotides agree with TRBD1. This sequence was found in an older person with lung adenocarcinoma. Sequenced material: FFPE adjacent normal lung tissue. This CDR3 is CASSQQGEGTQYF. The CDR3 DNA sequence: TGCGCCAGCTCACAACAGGGGGAAGGGACCCAGTACTTC.